This is a list of T cell receptor beta chains from one sample in a study of breast tumors, draining lymph nodes, adjacent tissues. TCRdb reanalysed the multiplex PCR reads using MiXCR and keeps one entry per CDR3 protein. Found here are around 230,000 distinct CDR3 sequences, roughly 30% of them singletons; the top ten hold 1.3% to 1.5%. The sample was axillary lymph node tissue. Receptors originate from a female donor with breast cancer. Some clones in this sample may be carry-over from other donors' samples. Both conserved end residues are part of each CDR3. Each record gives: V gene, J gene, D gene, clone size, CDR3 protein, CDR3 DNA. The D gene is left open where the match is weak. Expanded clones are given a class, and other clones once, few, many or no size at all.

TRBV4-3,TRBJ1-4,NA,many,CASSQVVKRAEKLFF,TGCGCCAGCAGCCAAGTAGTCAAGAGGGCTGAAAAACTGTTTTTT
TRBV25-1,TRBJ2-3,NA,many,CATSTDTQYF,TGTGCCACCAGCACAGATACGCAGTATTTT
TRBV14,TRBJ1-3,NA,many,CASSVSRSGNTIYF,TGTGCCAGCAGCGTAAGCCGCTCTGGAAACACCATATATTTT
TRBV12-3/TRBV12-4,TRBJ2-7,NA,many,CASSLARSGYEQYF,TGTGCCAGCAGTTTAGCGAGAAGCGGTTACGAGCAGTACTTC
TRBV7-3,TRBJ2-5,TRBD1,many,CASSLGQGGTQYF,TGTGCCAGCAGCCTGGGACAGGGTGGGACCCAGTACTTC
TRBV7-2,TRBJ1-2,NA,NA,CASSFSGGYYGYFF,TGTGCCAGCAGTTTCTCTGGGGGCTACTATGGCTACTTCTTC
TRBV7-6,TRBJ2-1,NA,many,CASSSFYNEQFF,TGTGCCAGCAGCTCCTTTTACAATGAGCAGTTCTTC
TRBV7-3,TRBJ2-2,NA,many,CASSPQGPANTGELFF,TGTGCCAGCAGCCCCCAGGGCCCTGCGAACACCGGGGAGCTGTTTTTT
TRBV12-3/TRBV12-4,TRBJ2-1,NA,many,CASSNRWGSRYNEQFF,TGTGCCAGCAGCAACAGGTGGGGGAGCCGGTACAATGAGCAGTTCTTC
TRBV5-5,TRBJ2-7,NA,many,CASSLERPQDEQYF,TGTGCCAGCAGCTTGGAACGTCCTCAGGACGAGCAGTACTTC
TRBV15,TRBJ2-5,NA,many,CATSRADRDSEETQYF,TGTGCCACCAGCAGAGCTGATCGGGACTCAGAAGAGACCCAGTACTTC
TRBV5-5,TRBJ2-7,TRBD1,many,CASSHLTGFEQYF,TGTGCCAGCAGCCACCTGACAGGGTTCGAGCAGTACTTC
TRBV6-1,TRBJ2-7,TRBD2,many,CASSVTGTSGSYEQYF,TGTGCCAGCAGTGTCACCGGGACTAGCGGGAGTTACGAGCAGTACTTC
TRBV27,TRBJ2-3,TRBD2,NA,CASSALTSGHSDTQYF,TGTGCCAGCAGTGCGTTGACTAGCGGGCATTCAGATACGCAGTATTTT
TRBV6-4,TRBJ2-1,NA,many,CASRGLEQFF,TGTGCCAGCAGGGGACTCGAGCAGTTCTTC
TRBV6-1,TRBJ2-1,NA,few,CASSQTRNEQFF,TGTGCCAGCAGTCAAACACGAAATGAGCAGTTCTTC
TRBV5-5,TRBJ1-4,NA,NA,CASSGGPSNEKLFF,TGTGCCAGCAGCGGGGGACCGAGTAATGAAAAACTGTTTTTT
TRBV5-5,TRBJ2-7,NA,NA,CASSFRAASYEQYF,TGTGCCAGCAGCTTTAGGGCAGCGTCATACGAGCAGTACTTC
TRBV5-1,TRBJ1-5,NA,many,CASSLDGAGSNQPQHF,TGCGCCAGCAGCTTAGATGGAGCAGGATCCAATCAGCCCCAGCATTTT
TRBV15,TRBJ2-1,NA,NA,CATSSLSGGEQFF,TGTGCCACCAGCAGCTTGTCCGGGGGTGAGCAGTTCTTC
TRBV12-1,TRBJ2-3,NA,NA,CASSSGPTWTSGSTDTQYF,TGTGCCAGCAGCTCGGGCCCCACCTGGACTAGCGGGAGCACAGATACGCAGTATTTT
TRBV7-9,TRBJ1-6,NA,once,CVGSSKESSYNSPLHF,TGTGTCGGCAGCTCCAAAGAGAGCTCCTATAATTCACCCCTCCACTTT